The 16 T cell receptor beta chains below were found in one sample sequenced in a study of blood T cell repertoires in COVID-19. Using immunoSEQ multiplex PCR, the repertoire was profiled, and TCRdb retains in-frame clones only, with some absent. The sample contains some 94,000 clones, about 83% of which appear only once. The sample comprised peripheral blood. The receptors derive from a human donor in a cohort sampled during active COVID-19.

The rearrangement links TRBV4-2 to TRBJ2-5; the match to TRBD2 covers 9 bases. This CDR3 comprises 16 residues. Per germline, CDR1 LGHNA and CDR2 YNFKEQ. V dropped 1 base and J dropped 5; count of bases not matched to a gene: 8. The CDR3 loop is CASSQVIAGAGETQYF. The CDR3 DNA sequence: TGTGCCAGCAGCCAAGTGATAGCGGGAGCGGGGGAGACCCAGTACTTC.

The V call is TRBV7-3, the J call TRBJ2-7, with 7 bases matching TRBD1. Germline CDR1 and CDR2: SGHTA and FQGTGA. CDR3 size: 15 residues. V was clipped by 5 bases and J by 2 bases; unmatched bases: 9. The CDR3 loop is CASSPTGVGTYEQYF. CDR3 in DNA: TGTGCCAGCAGCCCCACAGGGGTTGGGACCTACGAGCAGTACTTC.

The V gene is TRBV6-5, the J gene TRBJ1-2, with D hard to call. V lost 2 bases and J lost 5, with 18 bases in between. The length of the CDR3 is 16 residues. Germline V gene sequence: CDR1 MNHEY, CDR2 SVGAGI. DNA of the CDR3: TGTGCCAGCAGTTACGCCGGGAACCCCGCGGTATATGGCTACACCTTC. Its translation is CASSYAGNPAVYGYTF.

The chain is built from TRBV10-3 and TRBJ1-1, with D possibly being TRBD1 (5 bases). This CDR3 contains 11 residues. Trimming removed 5 bases at V and 7 bases at J, with 8 bases between. Per the germline V gene, CDR1 is ENHRY and CDR2 is SYGVKD. This CDR3 is CAISTGGEAFF. As DNA, the CDR3 is TGTGCCATCAGTACCGGGGGTGAAGCTTTCTTT.

The gene calls are TRBV29-1 and TRBJ1-2; D may be TRBD1 (5 bases). Germline CDR1 is SQVTM and CDR2 is ANQGSEA. This CDR3 has 12 amino acids. Trimming shortened V by 6 bases and J by 6 bases, and 14 bases separated the two germline ends. DNA of the CDR3: TGCAGCGTCGACCGGGGGGTGCATGGCTACACCTTC. This translates into CSVDRGVHGYTF.

The chain links TRBV10-1 to TRBJ1-1; possible D gene TRBD1, 5 bases. Germline V gene data show CDR1 as WNHNN and CDR2 as SYGVQD (reference sequence). Trimming took 8 bases from V and 8 from J, leaving 15 bases between them. The CDR3 length is 12 residues. The CDR3 DNA follows: TGCGCCAGCGGCCGGGACCGGGAGGAAGCTTTCTTT. Translated, it gives CASGRDREEAFF.

This chain joins TRBV9 and TRBJ2-7; D is ambiguous. Germline V lookup: CDR1 SGDLS, CDR2 YYNGEE. The CDR3 extends over 16 amino acids. V lost 0 bases, J lost 6 bases, and 19 bases lay in between. CDR3 protein: CASSVGEHTVLSEQYF. The CDR3 DNA reads as TGTGCCAGCAGCGTAGGTGAGCATACGGTTCTGTCCGAGCAGTACTTC.

The V call is TRBV5-1, the J call TRBJ2-3; maybe TRBD2 (7 bases). V was clipped by 3 bases and J by 1 base, with 15 bases between them. Germline assignment: CDR1 SGHRS and CDR2 YFSETQ. The CDR3 covers 16 residues. CDR3 DNA sequence: TGCGCCAGCAGCTCCCCCCCGGGGGGCGGCACAGATACGCAGTATTTT. This translates into CASSSPPGGGTDTQYF.

The gene calls are TRBV19 and TRBJ1-4; D may be TRBD1 (5 bases). CDR3 length: 15 residues. Germline V lookup: CDR1 LNHDA, CDR2 SQIVND (reference sequence). Trimming shortened V by 2 bases and J by 0 bases, and 7 bases separated the two germline ends. This CDR3 reads CASSIQGTTNEKLFF. The CDR3 DNA reads TGTGCCAGTAGTATACAGGGAACAACTAATGAAAAACTGTTTTTT.

The rearrangement joins TRBV9 to TRBJ1-1; maybe TRBD1 (6 bases). Germline V lookup: CDR1 SGDLS, CDR2 YYNGEE. V shed 2 bases and J shed 3 bases, with 11 bases lying between them. The CDR3 consists of 14 residues. This chain's CDR3 is CASSVTDSYTEAFF. The DNA for the CDR3 is TGTGCCAGCAGCGTGACGGACAGCTACACTGAAGCTTTCTTT.

This chain uses TRBV23-1 with TRBJ1-1, with D tentatively TRBD1 (5 bases). TRBV23-1 is marked as an open reading frame, function uncertain. The CDR3 runs to 15 residues. Trimming cost V 6 bases and J 3 bases, with 17 bases left between them. The CDR3 DNA sequence: TGCGCCAGCAGCCCCCAATGGCCCAGGGACACTGAAGCTTTCTTT. It specifies CASSPQWPRDTEAFF.

The chain joins TRBV5-1 to TRBJ2-5; 11 bases match TRBD2. This CDR3 comprises 16 residues. The ends lost 8 bases at V and 0 bases at J; junction bases unmatched: 9. Germline CDR1 is SGHRS and CDR2 is YFSETQ. The CDR3 coding sequence is TGCGCCAGTCGTTCGGGACTAGCGGAGAACCAAGAGACCCAGTACTTC. As protein: CASRSGLAENQETQYF.

J is TRBJ2-2 and V is TRBV18; D unresolved. The CDR3 has 13 amino acids. Trimming took off 2 bases at V and 4 bases at J, with 5 bases between the two ends. Germline assignment: CDR1 KGHSH and CDR2 LQKENI. CDR3: CASSPVITGELFF. As DNA, the CDR3 is TGTGCCAGCTCACCAGTCATCACCGGGGAGCTGTTTTTT.

The gene calls are TRBV7-9 and TRBJ2-7; 10 bases match TRBD2. The V and J ends lost 6 bases and 7 bases, in that order; junction bases with no gene match: 9. This CDR3 region has 14 residues. CDR1 and CDR2 from the germline V gene are SEHNR and FQNEAQ (reference sequence). The CDR3 bases are TGTGCCAGCAGTCCTAGCGGGAGCGGTCGGGAGCAGTACTTC. Translated: CASSPSGSGREQYF.

The rearrangement uses TRBV11-3 and TRBJ2-1; tentative D call: TRBD2 (6 bases). V was cut by 5 bases and J by 6 bases, with 11 bases left in between. The germline V gene encodes CDR1 SGHNT and CDR2 YENEEA. The CDR3 has 13 residues. The CDR3 nucleotides read TGTGCCAGCAGCCCCGGGACTGGCAATGAGCAGTTCTTC. Translation: CASSPGTGNEQFF.

The V gene is TRBV4-3, the J gene TRBJ2-3; 9 nucleotides align to TRBD2. CDR1 LGHNA and CDR2 YSLEER come from the germline V gene. The CDR3 runs 16 residues. J gave up 4 bases and V 1 base, and 6 bases lay outside the gene matches. The CDR3 DNA is TGCGCCAGCAGCCAAGTAGCGGGAGCGGTGGCAGATACGCAGTATTTT. This codes for CASSQVAGAVADTQYF.